The entry that follows covers one T cell receptor (beta chain) sequence. It was with 60 Vbeta and 13 Jbeta primers that the PCR ran. Here immunoSEQ multiplex PCR was the method, and the copy in TCRdb shows in-frame clones only, minus some. This sample carries about 99,000 clones, around 73% of them seen once, and the ten largest clones take roughly 3.2%. This record belongs to a study of cytomegalovirus exposure and HLA in healthy donors. The wider study: The study placed 70% to 85% of its approximately 400 genotyped donors in the Caucasian-associated ancestry cluster.

Trimming pared 0 bases from V and 3 bases from J, leaving 9 bases between. The CDR3 runs to 15 residues. Germline CDR1 reads MNHNS; CDR2 reads SASEGT. The V gene is TRBV6-1, the J gene TRBJ1-5; no definite D call. The sequencing sample was made of PBMCs. This TCR derives from a man in his forties in good health and CMV-seronegative. The CDR3 DNA follows: TGTGCCAGCAGTGAAGCAATGTCCTACAATCAGCCCCAGCATTTT. Its protein product is CASSEAMSYNQPQHF.